The rows below give T cell receptor beta chains drawn from one sample of a study of regulatory T cells in long-lasting Graves disease. TCRdb used MiXCR to reprocess the multiplex PCR reads, holding one entry per CDR3 protein. This table has some 220,000 distinct CDR3 sequences, around a fifth appearing once. The same sample was also used in a study of T cells in Graves' hyperthyroidism and ophthalmopathy.

The sequencing used peripheral blood mononuclear cells (PBMCs), collected at new diagnosis, from a patient treated with antithyroid drugs. The receptors were sampled from a woman in her twenties or thirties with Graves disease. Each CDR3 is given with its conserved first and last residue. A D gene is named only where the DNA matches it firmly. Expanded clones get a size class; other rows say once, few or many, or leave the size out.

V gene	D gene	clone size	CDR3 length	J gene	CDR3 protein	CDR3 DNA
TRBV12-3/TRBV12-4	TRBD2	many	17	TRBJ2-7	CASSSYGGLAGIYEQYF	TGTGCCAGCAGCTCTTATGGAGGACTAGCGGGGATATACGAGCAGTACTTC
TRBV5-1	TRBD1	many	14	TRBJ2-1	CASSLGTGSNEQFF	TGCGCCAGCAGCCTCGGGACAGGGTCGAATGAGCAGTTCTTC
TRBV6-1	NA	NA	15	TRBJ1-2	CASFRRGEGVRGYTF	TGTGCCAGCTTCCGGCGAGGGGAGGGGGTCCGTGGCTACACCTTC
TRBV10-3	NA	many	16	TRBJ1-2	CAISDPMGSRLSGYTF	TGTGCCATCAGTGACCCCATGGGGTCACGCTTGAGTGGCTACACCTTC
TRBV7-8	NA	many	14	TRBJ1-2	CASSLGGRIYGYTF	TGTGCCAGCAGCTTAGGTGGGCGGATATATGGCTACACCTTC
TRBV27	NA	many	15	TRBJ2-7	CASSLSSIGFYEQYF	TGTGCCAGCAGTTTATCGAGTATCGGCTTCTACGAGCAGTACTTC
TRBV13	NA	NA	15	TRBJ2-2	CASSFGTSYTGELFF	TGTGCCAGCAGCTTCGGGACCAGCTACACCGGGGAGCTGTTTTTT
TRBV27	TRBD2	few	15	TRBJ2-7	CASSPLAGGTHEQYF	TGTGCCAGCAGTCCTCTAGCGGGAGGCACCCACGAGCAGTACTTC
TRBV7-9	TRBD1	many	17	TRBJ2-1	CASSSLGQGESYNEQFF	TGTGCCAGCAGCTCCCTCGGACAGGGAGAATCCTACAATGAGCAGTTCTTC
TRBV6-2/TRBV6-3	NA	few	12	TRBJ1-1	CASSQEGQGAFF	TGTGCCAGCAGCCAAGAAGGGCAGGGAGCTTTCTTT
TRBV18	NA	few	13	TRBJ2-1	CASSPGQPYEQFF	TGTGCCAGCTCACCAGGACAGCCCTACGAGCAGTTCTTC
TRBV7-9	NA	NA	15	TRBJ2-5	CASSLVPRVQETQYF	TGTGCCAGCAGCTTAGTACCGCGGGTTCAGGAGACCCAGTACTTC
TRBV7-2	NA	many	13	TRBJ2-7	CASSSSNSYEQYF	TGTGCCAGCAGCTCCTCGAACAGCTACGAGCAGTACTTC
TRBV2	NA	once	16	TRBJ2-3	CASNGAVSGTTDTQYF	TGTGCCAGCAATGGGGCGGTTTCGGGAACCACAGATACGCAGTATTTT
TRBV28	NA	many	13	TRBJ1-2	CASQVGGQGGYTF	TGTGCCAGTCAAGTCGGGGGGCAAGGAGGCTACACCTTC
TRBV20-1	TRBD1	NA	15	TRBJ1-2	CSALAPGTGAYGYTF	TGCAGTGCTCTAGCCCCCGGAACAGGGGCCTATGGCTACACCTTC
TRBV7-2	TRBD1	many	15	TRBJ2-7	CASSLKQGANYEQYF	TGTGCCAGCAGCTTAAAACAGGGGGCCAATTACGAGCAGTACTTC
TRBV6-2/TRBV6-3	NA	many	14	TRBJ2-4	CASSQSVAKNIQYF	TGTGCCAGCAGTCAGTCTGTAGCCAAAAACATTCAGTACTTC
TRBV30	NA	many	14	TRBJ2-3	CAWRAGESTDTQYF	TGTGCCTGGAGGGCCGGGGAGAGCACAGATACGCAGTATTTT
TRBV19	TRBD2	NA	16	TRBJ2-1	CASSGSGTKRYNEQFF	TGTGCCAGTAGTGGATCCGGGACTAAGAGATACAATGAGCAGTTCTTC
TRBV7-9	NA	many	13	TRBJ1-1	CASSLGQLTEAFF	TGTGCCAGCAGCTTAGGACAGCTCACTGAAGCTTTCTTT
TRBV19	NA	many	13	TRBJ1-1	CASSRGRQTGAFF	TGTGCCAGTAGTAGGGGACGGCAAACAGGAGCTTTCTTT
TRBV25-1	NA	many	14	TRBJ2-1	CASSRGGSSDEQFF	TGTGCCAGCTCTCGAGGGGGATCTTCTGATGAGCAGTTCTTC
TRBV10-2	NA	NA	16	TRBJ2-2	CASSESQVFSTGELFF	TGCGCCAGCAGTGAGTCCCAGGTTTTTAGCACCGGGGAGCTGTTTTTT
TRBV7-9	NA	few	12	TRBJ2-7	CASSLQGHEQYF	TGTGCCAGCAGCTTACAGGGGCACGAGCAGTACTTC
TRBV30	TRBD1	many	14	TRBJ2-5	CAWGRQGARETQYF	TGTGCCTGGGGACGACAGGGGGCGCGGGAGACCCAGTACTTC
TRBV6-1	NA	many	14	TRBJ1-4	CASRVTSTNEKLFF	TGTGCCAGCAGGGTCACCTCAACTAATGAAAAACTGTTTTTT
TRBV14	TRBD1	NA	16	TRBJ2-5	CASSLFRDRKQETQYF	TGTGCCAGCAGCCTGTTCCGGGACAGGAAGCAAGAGACCCAGTACTTC
TRBV9	NA	many	17	TRBJ2-2	CASSGPPGQGNTGELFF	TGTGCCAGCAGCGGCCCCCCCGGGCAGGGAAACACCGGGGAGCTGTTTTTT
TRBV3-1	NA	many	14	TRBJ1-4	CASRKRGANEKLFF	TGTGCCAGCAGGAAGAGGGGGGCTAATGAAAAACTGTTTTTT
TRBV12-3/TRBV12-4	TRBD2	many	16	TRBJ2-3	CASSSIAGTVTDTQYF	TGTGCCAGCAGCTCCATAGCGGGGACCGTCACAGATACGCAGTATTTT
TRBV4-2	NA	many	15	TRBJ2-7	CASSQPGKRDYEQYF	TGTGCCAGCAGCCAGCCCGGGAAGCGAGACTACGAGCAGTACTTC
TRBV9	NA	few	16	TRBJ1-3	CASSPTRGYSGNTIYF	TGTGCCAGCAGCCCAACGAGAGGCTACTCTGGAAACACCATATATTTT
TRBV12-3/TRBV12-4	TRBD2	NA	18	TRBJ2-2	CASSLSKLAGVDTGELFF	TGTGCCAGCAGTTTAAGCAAACTAGCGGGAGTCGACACCGGGGAGCTGTTTTTT
TRBV6-1	NA	NA	13	TRBJ2-7	CASRWTDRGEQYF	TGTGCCAGCAGATGGACCGATAGGGGGGAGCAGTACTTC
TRBV20-1	NA	NA	16	TRBJ2-1	CSATGRRGSSYNEQFF	TGCAGTGCCACTGGCCGGCGGGGTAGCTCCTACAATGAGCAGTTCTTC
TRBV7-2	NA	many	15	TRBJ2-7	CASSLIRDRSYEQYF	TGTGCCAGCAGCTTAATACGGGACCGATCCTACGAGCAGTACTTC
TRBV7-2	NA	many	14	TRBJ2-6	CASSLLRVANVLTF	TGTGCCAGCAGCTTATTACGGGTTGCCAACGTCCTGACTTTC
TRBV12-3/TRBV12-4	TRBD1	many	16	TRBJ1-1	CASTRGLPGRGAEAFF	TGTGCCAGCACTAGGGGGCTTCCAGGTCGGGGGGCTGAAGCTTTCTTT
TRBV10-3	NA	many	12	TRBJ2-3	CAISPRRGTQYF	TGTGCCATCAGTCCTAGGCGGGGTACGCAGTATTTT
TRBV5-1	TRBD2	many	14	TRBJ2-4	CASSRSGGGNIQYF	TGCGCCAGCAGCCGTAGCGGGGGGGGAAACATTCAGTACTTC
TRBV9	NA	few	15	TRBJ2-6	CASRGRAEGANVLTF	TGTGCCAGCCGAGGAAGGGCGGAAGGGGCCAACGTCCTGACTTTC
TRBV5-6	NA	few	14	TRBJ1-4	CASSLGVTNEKLFF	TGTGCCAGCAGCTTGGGTGTGACTAATGAAAAACTGTTTTTT
TRBV6-1	NA	many	14	TRBJ2-7	CASTPHGSSYEQYF	TGTGCCAGCACCCCCCATGGAAGCTCCTACGAGCAGTACTTC
TRBV9	TRBD1	many	18	TRBJ1-2	CASSPLKRTGGRGYGYTF	TGTGCCAGCAGCCCCCTAAAGAGGACAGGGGGCCGCGGCTATGGCTACACCTTC
TRBV9	TRBD1	many	17	TRBJ2-7	CASSFYPTGTGGNEQYF	TGTGCCAGCAGTTTCTATCCGACCGGGACAGGGGGCAACGAGCAGTACTTC
TRBV20-1	TRBD2	NA	16	TRBJ2-5	CSARSTSGGARETQYF	TGCAGTGCTAGAAGTACTAGCGGGGGGGCCAGGGAGACCCAGTACTTC
TRBV28	NA	NA	16	TRBJ2-1	CASSPGGGGTNNEQFF	TGTGCCAGCAGTCCTGGAGGGGGCGGGACTAACAATGAGCAGTTCTTC
TRBV2	TRBD1	many	17	TRBJ1-5	CASSEGQGVYSNQPQHF	TGTGCCAGCAGTGAGGGACAGGGGGTTTATAGCAATCAGCCCCAGCATTTT